The TCR beta chain described here comes from a study of T cell changes during pregnancy in multiple sclerosis. J was trimmed by 3 bases and V by 4 bases; bases with no gene match: 4. CDR3 length equals 14 residues. Germline values: CDR1 LNHDA, CDR2 SQIVND (reference sequence). Method: immunoSEQ multiplex PCR; TCRdb's copy keeps in-frame clones and lacks some. The repertoire holds approximately 110,000 clones, with approximately 90% as singletons. V usage is TRBV19 and J usage is TRBJ1-1; TRBD1 matches at 8 bases. The sequenced sample was peripheral blood, obtained after pregnancy. This TCR was recovered from a female donor with multiple sclerosis, enrolled in a pregnancy study. The CDR3 nucleotides read TGTGCCAGTAGTACAGGGGGCGCGTACACTGAAGCTTTCTTT. Encoded protein: CASSTGGAYTEAFF.